This T cell receptor (beta chain) was captured in a study of CD8+ T cells in alopecia areata. Study observations and caveats: Scalp clonality and expanded CD8+ clones among the top 100 showed significant decreases with tofacitinib.

The CDR3 is 14 residues long. V was pared by 5 bases and J by 4 bases, with 4 bases of the junction left unmatched. Per germline, CDR1 KGHSH and CDR2 LQKENI. Treatment reported: oral pan-JAK inhibitor, 5-10 mg twice daily. Following extraction, RNA underwent reverse transcription to cDNA, which served as the sequencing template. Profiled with immunoSEQ multiplex PCR; TCRdb holds only in-frame clones, not every one. The sample carries 200,000 to 250,000 clones, approximately 72% recorded once. The table lists this clone with a few counts. Its specificity is not known. The clonotype was recovered from a human donor with alopecia areata. This specimen was CD4+ T cells sorted from blood, taken at week 44, from a patient treated with tofacitinib. The chain carries TRBV18 and TRBJ1-1, with TRBD1 matching 10 bases. Here the CDR3 reads CASSTGQGPTEAFF. The CDR3 DNA reads as TGTGCCAGCTCAACGGGACAGGGGCCCACTGAAGCTTTCTTT.